The source of this T cell receptor (beta chain) is a study of Ad26.COV2.S vaccination and SARS-CoV-2 variants. Study details: Trial arm assignment for the donor was COV1001 Ad26.COV2.S. Study-wide results and caveats: Researchers cautioned that TCR breadth and depth analyses may have underestimated total T cell responses. Vaccinees showed greater spike-specific TCR breadth than placebo recipients.

Germline CDR1 reads LNHDA; CDR2 reads SQIVND (reference sequence). The V and J ends lost 7 bases and 0 bases, in that order; junction bases with no gene match: 9. This CDR3 is built from 15 residues. The assay was immunoSEQ multiplex PCR, and TCRdb's table has in-frame clones only and misses some. The table includes 400,000 to 450,000 clones, around 91% detected once. Specified treatment: about 20 received Ad26.COV2.S at low or high dose, single or two shots; a few received placebo; per-sample allocation not given. Sampling was performed 63 days after the first vaccine or placebo injection. Vaccine was an Ad26 vector expressing Wuhan-strain SARS-CoV-2 spike. Concerning this clone itself: The antigen is undetermined.

The receptor was derived from a person aged 18 to 65 who received the Ad26.COV2.S COVID-19 vaccine or a placebo. The chain is built from TRBV19 and TRBJ2-7; the match to TRBD2 covers 7 bases. This specimen was peripheral blood, taken in a trial of Ad26.COV2.S vaccine versus placebo. CDR3 nucleotides: TGTGCCAGTACCGGGAGGTGGGGTAGCTCCTACGAGCAGTACTTC. This sequence encodes CASTGRWGSSYEQYF.